The 5 T cell receptor beta chains given below trace back to one sample, sequenced in a study of neurological immune-mediated disorders. One entry per CDR3 protein results from TCRdb running MiXCR on the 5' RACE reads. The sample comprises tens of thousands of distinct CDR3 sequences, 3% to 4.5% of which are singletons, and approximately 7.1% rests with the top ten. Sequencing was performed on PBMCs. These receptors originate from a man aged 55 to 69 with multiple sclerosis.

This clonotype has a count of ten or more. This chain links TRBV10-3 with TRBJ2-1, with D unclear. Trimming removed 6 bases at V and 0 bases at J, with 12 bases between. The CDR3 runs 15 residues. Looked up from germline, CDR1 is ENHRY and CDR2 is SYGVKD. In DNA, the CDR3 is TGTGCCATCAGACCTCAAACCGACTCCTACAATGAGCAGTTCTTC. Translation: CAIRPQTDSYNEQFF.

This clonotype appeared many times. The chain has TRBV15 and TRBJ2-7; 7 bases match TRBD2. This CDR3 is built from 16 residues. The germline V gene has CDR1 LNHNV and CDR2 YYDKDF (reference sequence). After removal of 1 base from V and 2 bases from J, the junction contained 8 bases not matched to a gene. CDR3 in DNA: TGTGCCACCAGCAGAGGGGAGGGCTCTAGAACCTACGAGCAGTACTTC. Its protein is CATSRGEGSRTYEQYF.

This clonotype was seen many times. The chain recombines TRBV15 with TRBJ1-1; D is undetermined. This CDR3 has 15 residues. Germline V gene data show CDR1 as LNHNV and CDR2 as YYDKDF (reference sequence). The ends were cut back, 0 bases at V and 0 bases at J, with 8 bases in the middle. The CDR3, as DNA: TGTGCCACCAGCAGAGAAAAGGGTTTGAACACTGAAGCTTTCTTT. This gives the protein CATSREKGLNTEAFF.

In its sample, this clonotype was seen a few times. The V gene is TRBV6-5, the J gene TRBJ1-1, with TRBD1 as a possible D gene (5 bases). Germline loops: CDR1 MNHEY, CDR2 SVGAGI. There are 17 residues in the CDR3. The V and J ends lost 3 bases and 1 base respectively, with 18 bases between them. In DNA form, the CDR3 reads TGTGCCAGCAGTTATTTTGGTTTGTCCGGGGCGAACACTGAAGCTTTCTTT. Amino acid sequence: CASSYFGLSGANTEAFF.

This clonotype has a count of ten or more. The rearrangement links TRBV28 to TRBJ1-2; 8 positions match TRBD1. V shed 5 bases and J 6 bases; nucleotides not matched to a gene: 2. Germline CDR1 reads MDHEN; CDR2 reads SYDVKM. This CDR3 is built from 12 residues. The CDR3 loop is CASSLTGDGYTF. The CDR3 DNA follows: TGTGCCAGCAGTCTGACAGGGGATGGCTACACCTTC.